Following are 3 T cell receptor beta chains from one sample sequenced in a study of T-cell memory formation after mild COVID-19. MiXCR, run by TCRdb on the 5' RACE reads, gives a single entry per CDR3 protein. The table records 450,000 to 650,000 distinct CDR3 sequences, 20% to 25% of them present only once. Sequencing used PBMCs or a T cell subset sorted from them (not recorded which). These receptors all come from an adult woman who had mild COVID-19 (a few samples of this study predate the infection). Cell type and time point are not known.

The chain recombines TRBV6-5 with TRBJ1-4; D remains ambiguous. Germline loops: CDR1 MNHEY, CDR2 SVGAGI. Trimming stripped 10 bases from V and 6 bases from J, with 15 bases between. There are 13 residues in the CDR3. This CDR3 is CATPRGLDEKLFF. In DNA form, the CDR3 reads TGTGCCACCCCGCGAGGGCTCGATGAAAAACTGTTTTTT.

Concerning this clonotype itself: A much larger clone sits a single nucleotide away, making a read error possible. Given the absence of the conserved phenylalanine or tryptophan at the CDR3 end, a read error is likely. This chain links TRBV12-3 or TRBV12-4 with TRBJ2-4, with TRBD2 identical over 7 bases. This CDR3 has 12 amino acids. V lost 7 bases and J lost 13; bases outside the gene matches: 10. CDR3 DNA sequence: TGTGCCAGCACCGGGGCGGGAGCCCGGCAGTACATC. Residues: CASTGAGARQYI.

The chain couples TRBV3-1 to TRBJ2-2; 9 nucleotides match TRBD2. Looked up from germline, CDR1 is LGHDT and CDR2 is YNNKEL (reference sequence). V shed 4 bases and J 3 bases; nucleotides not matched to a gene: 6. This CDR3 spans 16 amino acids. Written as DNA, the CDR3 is TGTGCCAGCAGCCCCTTAGCGGGGGCCCACACCGGGGAGCTGTTTTTT. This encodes CASSPLAGAHTGELFF.